One sample yielded the 31 T cell receptor beta chains listed below, sequenced in a study of metastatic and nonmetastatic thyroid tumors. Treatment of any kind had been given to no patient before thyroid surgery. TCRdb reanalyzed the PCR reads via MiXCR. The sample has about 70,000 clones; about 17% are singletons. Sequencing was done on a sample of blood. These TCRs come from a female donor with papillary thyroid cancer or a benign thyroid nodule (not recorded which). Some clones in this sample may be carry-over from other donors' samples.

This clone was seen at least ten times. The V and J genes are TRBV18 and TRBJ1-1; D remains ambiguous. V was trimmed by 2 bases and J by 3 bases, leaving 4 bases between them. Germline CDR1 is KGHSH and CDR2 is LQKENI. The CDR3 loop spans 12 amino acids. CDR3: CASSPGYTEAFF. In nucleotides, the CDR3 is TGTGCCAGCTCACCAGGGTACACTGAAGCTTTCTTT. Drawing the rest from reference TRBV18 and TRBJ1-1, the complete variable domain is NAGVMQNPRHLVRRRGQEARLRCSPMKGHSHVYWYRQLPEEGLKFMVYLQKENIIDESGMPKERFSAEFPKEGPSILRIQQVVRGDSAAYFCASSPGYTEAFFGQGTRLTVV.

This clone was picked up many times. V is TRBV2 and J is TRBJ2-7; 7 nucleotides agree with TRBD2. The V gene end was trimmed by 0 bases and the J gene end by 7 bases; junction bases not matched to a gene: 15. The CDR3 has 17 amino acids. The V gene's germline CDR1 is SNHLY and CDR2 FYNNEI. DNA of the CDR3: TGTGCCAGCAGTGAAGCTCGCGGGGGAATCTACGAGTTTGAGCAGTACTTC. Translated: CASSEARGGIYEFEQYF.

Many counts were recorded for this clone. J is TRBJ2-1 and V is TRBV24-1; 11 positions match TRBD1. Germline assignment: CDR1 KGHDR and CDR2 SFDVKD. The CDR3 consists of 14 residues. V gave up 3 bases and J gave up 8 bases; unmatched junction bases: 2. CDR3 bases: TGTGCCACCAGTGATCCGGGACAGGGGGATGAGCAGTTCTTC. Its translation is CATSDPGQGDEQFF.

This clone was counted at least ten times. The chain has TRBV19 and TRBJ2-5; 9 bases fit TRBD1. V gave up 6 bases and J gave up 6 bases; unmatched junction bases: 8. The CDR3 has 14 amino acids. The germline V gene has CDR1 LNHDA and CDR2 SQIVND (reference sequence). This chain's CDR3 is CASSAGTGRQTQYF. CDR3 in DNA: TGTGCCAGTAGCGCCGGGACAGGGAGACAGACCCAGTACTTC.

This clone was recorded a few times. The chain couples TRBV28 to TRBJ2-7, with D possibly called TRBD1 or TRBD2 (5 bases each). Trimming stripped 6 bases from V and 3 bases from J, with 12 bases between. Germline values: CDR1 MDHEN, CDR2 SYDVKM. CDR3 size: 13 residues. CDR3 coding DNA: TGTGCCAGCAGCCCCGGGACCAACTACGAGCAGTACTTC. This translates into CASSPGTNYEQYF.

The chain carries TRBV9 and TRBJ1-1, with D possibly matching TRBD1 (5 bases). The CDR3 runs to 15 residues. V lost 0 bases and J 3 bases, leaving 12 bases between the germline ends. CDR1 is SGDLS, CDR2 YYNGEE, per germline. The CDR3 coding sequence is TGTGCCAGCAGCGTAGCGGAGGGGTCGGACACTGAAGCTTTCTTT. It is translated as CASSVAEGSDTEAFF.

This clone has at least ten counts. The chain recombines TRBV10-2 with TRBJ1-1, with 7 positions matching TRBD1. Germline CDR1 WSHSY, CDR2 SAAADI. CDR3 length: 13 amino acids. V lost 6 bases and J lost 7; bases outside the gene matches: 8. The CDR3 region is CASSEGQTLEAFF. In DNA form, the CDR3 reads TGCGCCAGCAGCGAGGGACAGACCCTTGAAGCTTTCTTT.

The table lists this clone with many counts. This chain's CDR3 is CASSPGASRDEQYF. Written as DNA, the CDR3 is TGTGCCAGCTCACCAGGTGCTAGCCGGGACGAGCAGTACTTC. The chain has TRBV18 and TRBJ2-7, with D possibly being TRBD2 (5 bases). The V end was cut by 2 bases, the J end by 5 bases, with 13 bases between. Germline assignment: CDR1 KGHSH and CDR2 LQKENI. CDR3 size: 14 residues.

The table lists this clone with many counts. This rearrangement joins TRBV18 to TRBJ2-5; D assignment may be TRBD1 or TRBD2 (7 bases each). The V gene lost 6 bases and the J gene lost 0 bases, with 20 bases spanning the gap. CDR1 is KGHSH and CDR2 is LQKENI in the germline V gene. The CDR3 is 17 amino acids. The CDR3 loop reads CASSPPGGGANQETQYF. The CDR3, as DNA: TGTGCCAGCTCCCCCCCAGGGGGGGGTGCAAACCAAGAGACCCAGTACTTC. The full variable domain, its missing parts supplied by reference TRBV18 and TRBJ2-5, is NAGVMQNPRHLVRRRGQEARLRCSPMKGHSHVYWYRQLPEEGLKFMVYLQKENIIDESGMPKERFSAEFPKEGPSILRIQQVVRGDSAAYFCASSPPGGGANQETQYFGPGTRLLVL.

This clone turned up a few times. A much larger clone differs by one base, so this may be a read error. The rearrangement uses TRBV28 and TRBJ2-3; no definite D call. V was shortened by 5 bases and J by 2 bases, with 11 bases between the two germline ends. This CDR3 comprises 14 residues. Germline V CDR1 and CDR2: MDHEN, SYDVKM. The CDR3 loop is CASSPPQVTDTQYF. The DNA of the CDR3 is TGTGCCAGCAGTCCTCCACAAGTCACAGATACGCAGTATTTT. The full variable domain, completed using reference TRBV28 and TRBJ2-3, is DVKVTQSSRYLVKRTGEKVFLECVQDMDHENMFWYRQDPGLGLRLIYFSYDVKMKEKGDIPEGYSVSREKKERFSLILESASTNQTSMYLCASSPPQVTDTQYFGPGTRLTVL.

In its sample, this clone was seen many times. This chain connects TRBV30 to TRBJ1-4; D unresolved. This CDR3 spans 14 amino acids. Between the trimmed V and J ends, which lost 0 bases and 4 bases, there was a span of 9 bases. Germline-derived CDR1 and CDR2 are GTSNPN and SVGIG (reference sequence). CDR3 DNA: TGTGCCTGGAGTGTCGGGAGTGGTAATGAAAAACTGTTTTTT. Protein: CAWSVGSGNEKLFF. The full variable domain, rest sourced from reference TRBV30 and TRBJ1-4, is SQTIHQWPATLVQPVGSPLSLECTVEGTSNPNLYWYRQAAGRGLQLLFYSVGIGQISSEVPQNLSASRPQDRQFILSSKKLLLSDSGFYLCAWSVGSGNEKLFFGSGTQLSVL.

Points on this clone: Germline is not matched at one junction end, which may reflect a read error. This chain uses TRBV5-1 with TRBJ2-3, with TRBD1 matching 8 bases. Germline CDR1 reads SGHRS; CDR2 reads YFSETQ. This CDR3 has 14 amino acids. The CDR3 spells CASSATGAPDTQYF. For the CDR3, the DNA is TGTGCCAGCAGCGCGACAGGGGCTCCAGATACGCAGTATTTT.

As regards this clone: Possible read error: a much larger clone is one base away. Other DNA sequences in this sample translate to the same CDR3. The rearrangement uses TRBV6-6 and TRBJ1-3; 12 bases align to TRBD1. Looked up from germline, CDR1 is MNHNY and CDR2 is SVGAGI (reference sequence). Trimming removed 6 bases from V and 4 bases from J; junction bases left unmatched: 13. The CDR3 spans 18 residues. The CDR3 DNA reads TGTGCCAGCAGCCCCACCCCGGGACAGGGGGCACCGGGAAACACCATATATTTT. It is translated as CASSPTPGQGAPGNTIYF.

This clone has just a few counts. The chain couples TRBV19 to TRBJ1-1; possible D gene TRBD1, 6 bases. Germline-derived CDR1 and CDR2 are LNHDA and SQIVND (reference sequence). The CDR3 runs 15 residues. V was pared by 4 bases and J by 0 bases, with 12 bases between. CDR3 sequence (DNA): TGTGCCAGTAGTAGCGTCGGGGGCATGAACACTGAAGCTTTCTTT. It is translated as CASSSVGGMNTEAFF.

The V and J genes are TRBV30 and TRBJ1-1, with D unresolved. CDR1 is GTSNPN and CDR2 is SVGIG in the germline V gene (reference sequence). The V and J ends lost 2 bases and 0 bases respectively, with 10 bases between them. CDR3 length: 14 residues. CDR3 coding DNA: TGTGCCTGGAGTATCGACCAACTGAACACTGAAGCTTTCTTT. Protein product: CAWSIDQLNTEAFF. Full variable domain (rest looked up from reference TRBV30 and TRBJ1-1): SQTIHQWPATLVQPVGSPLSLECTVEGTSNPNLYWYRQAAGRGLQLLFYSVGIGQISSEVPQNLSASRPQDRQFILSSKKLLLSDSGFYLCAWSIDQLNTEAFFGQGTRLTVV.

V and J are TRBV18 and TRBJ2-2, with TRBD1 matching 7 bases. J gave up 0 bases and V 3 bases, and 1 base lay outside the gene matches. The CDR3 loop spans 15 amino acids. CDR1 KGHSH and CDR2 LQKENI come from the germline V gene. CDR3 coding DNA: TGTGCCAGCTCACCGGGGACAGCGAACACCGGGGAGCTGTTTTTT. It specifies CASSPGTANTGELFF.

This clone came up many times. This chain connects TRBV6-1 to TRBJ1-1; maybe TRBD1 (6 bases). This CDR3 region has 13 residues. Deletions cut 11 bases from V and 7 bases from J, with 20 bases between. Per the germline V gene, CDR1 is MNHNS and CDR2 is SASEGT. The CDR3 sequence: CAGKVQGQREAFF. In DNA, the CDR3 is TGTGCCGGCAAGGTACAGGGCCAACGTGAAGCTTTCTTT.

About this clone: One junction end does not reproduce the germline sequence, and a read error may be involved. The chain carries TRBV6-5 and TRBJ2-7; D ambiguous. This CDR3 is 17 amino acids long. Germline assignment: CDR1 MNHEY and CDR2 SVGAGI. DNA for the CDR3: TGTGCCAGCAGTTACAGTGCCCTGGCGGAGAGCTCCTACGATCAGTACTTC. This gives the protein CASSYSALAESSYDQYF.

This chain uses TRBV10-1 with TRBJ2-3; D unclear. The CDR3 contains 14 residues. V lost 2 bases to trimming and J lost 6 bases, with 12 bases between them. CDR1 WNHNN and CDR2 SYGVQD come from the germline V gene (reference sequence). The CDR3 here is CASSEGRPPDTQYF. CDR3 in DNA: TGCGCCAGCAGTGAGGGCAGGCCACCGGATACGCAGTATTTT.

The sample holds many counts of this clone. The J gene is TRBJ2-1, the V gene TRBV5-1; a weak D match, TRBD2 (5 bases). V lost 0 bases and J 9 bases, leaving 13 bases between the germline ends. The V gene's germline CDR1 is SGHRS and CDR2 YFSETQ. CDR3 length: 14 residues. The CDR3 loop reads CASSLGTLRGEQFF. The CDR3 bases are TGCGCCAGCAGCTTGGGGACCCTTCGGGGTGAGCAGTTCTTC. The whole variable domain, remainder taken from reference TRBV5-1 and TRBJ2-1, is KAGVTQTPRYLIKTRGQQVTLSCSPISGHRSVSWYQQTPGQGLQFLFEYFSETQRNKGNFPGRFSGRQFSNSRSEMNVSTLELGDSALYLCASSLGTLRGEQFFGPGTRLTVL.

In its sample, this clone was seen many times. The rearrangement links TRBV28 to TRBJ1-2; the D gene is possibly TRBD1 (6 bases). This CDR3 is 14 amino acids long. Per germline, CDR1 MDHEN and CDR2 SYDVKM. The V and J ends lost 3 bases and 0 bases respectively, with 8 bases between them. The CDR3 nucleotides are TGTGCCAGCAGTTTCCGGGGGCCTAACTATGGCTACACCTTC. It yields the protein CASSFRGPNYGYTF.

On this clone itself: A much larger clone lies one base from this, so it may be a read error. The chain uses TRBV5-4 and TRBJ2-1; unclear D gene. Germline V gives CDR1 SGHNT, CDR2 YYREEE (reference sequence). V lost 4 bases and J lost 11, with 13 bases in between. CDR3 length equals 12 residues. CDR3 loop: CASSAAMNQQFF. CDR3 nucleotides: TGTGCCAGCAGCGCCGCCATGAATCAGCAGTTCTTC.

Many counts were recorded for this clone. The V gene is TRBV15, the J gene TRBJ2-2, with D unresolved. Trimming took 5 bases from V and 3 from J, leaving 13 bases between them. There are 15 residues in the CDR3. The germline V gene has CDR1 LNHNV and CDR2 YYDKDF (reference sequence). The CDR3 sequence: CATSYSPDHTGELFF. Here the CDR3 DNA reads TGTGCCACCAGCTATTCCCCGGACCACACCGGGGAGCTGTTTTTT.

V and J are TRBV5-1 and TRBJ1-2; TRBD1 is a possible D gene (5 bases). This CDR3 has 12 amino acids. Per germline, CDR1 SGHRS and CDR2 YFSETQ. Trimming shortened V by 5 bases and J by 6 bases, and 11 bases separated the two germline ends. The CDR3 spells CASSAGWHGYTF. The CDR3 nucleotides read TGCGCCAGCAGTGCAGGGTGGCATGGCTACACCTTC. Full variable domain (missing parts from reference TRBV5-1 and TRBJ1-2): KAGVTQTPRYLIKTRGQQVTLSCSPISGHRSVSWYQQTPGQGLQFLFEYFSETQRNKGNFPGRFSGRQFSNSRSEMNVSTLELGDSALYLCASSAGWHGYTFGSGTRLTVV.

This clone has just a few counts. The chain carries TRBV27 and TRBJ2-7; D is unclear. CDR3 length: 11 amino acids. Deletions cut 4 bases from V and 3 bases from J, with 4 bases between. In germline, CDR1 is MNHEY, CDR2 SMNVEV (reference sequence). DNA of the CDR3: TGTGCCAGCAGTTACTACTACGAGCAGTACTTC. Amino acids: CASSYYYEQYF.

This clone came up many times. The rearrangement uses TRBV4-2 and TRBJ2-7, with a possible D match to TRBD2 (6 bases). The CDR3 has 14 amino acids. V was pared by 0 bases and J by 3 bases, with 9 bases between. Per the germline V gene, CDR1 is LGHNA and CDR2 is YNFKEQ. The CDR3 is CASSQERRDYEQYF. The CDR3 DNA is TGTGCCAGCAGCCAAGAACGGCGGGACTACGAGCAGTACTTC.

This clone was detected ten times or more. The chain joins TRBV5-4 to TRBJ1-2; D unclear. The CDR3 loop spans 17 amino acids. V lost 0 bases and J 3 bases, leaving 18 bases between the germline ends. Looked up from germline, CDR1 is SGHNT and CDR2 is YYREEE (reference sequence). CDR3 nucleotides: TGTGCCAGCAGCTTGGAGACCTTGATATGGAGCGACTATGGCTACACCTTC. The encoded protein is CASSLETLIWSDYGYTF.

As to this clone: The junction and the germline gene differ at one end; a read error may be behind it. The chain is built from TRBV3-1 and TRBJ1-1; the D gene is possibly TRBD1 (5 bases). The CDR3 sequence is 14 residues long. Germline assignment: CDR1 LGHDT and CDR2 YNNKEL (reference sequence). The CDR3 protein is CASSHSRGGTEAFF. In DNA, the CDR3 is TGCGCCAGCAGCCATAGCCGCGGGGGCACTGAAGCTTTCTTT.

This clone occurred many times. The chain links TRBV19 to TRBJ1-6, with TRBD1 matching over 12 bases. There are 15 residues in the CDR3. The ends lost 3 bases at V and 10 bases at J; junction bases unmatched: 4. Germline V lookup: CDR1 LNHDA, CDR2 SQIVND (reference sequence). This CDR3 reads CASSIFGTGGSPLHF. CDR3 DNA: TGTGCCAGTAGTATTTTCGGGACAGGGGGCTCACCCCTCCACTTT.

This chain links TRBV5-1 with TRBJ2-6; D uncertain. This CDR3 is 15 amino acids long. Trimming took 0 bases from V and 0 from J, leaving 4 bases between them. CDR1 SGHRS and CDR2 YFSETQ come from the germline V gene. This chain's CDR3 is CASSLDCSGANVLTF. For the CDR3, the DNA is TGCGCCAGCAGCTTGGACTGCTCTGGGGCCAACGTCCTGACTTTC.

The CDR3 loop reads CASSYWIYEQYF. In DNA, the CDR3 is TGTGCCAGCAGTTACTGGATCTACGAGCAGTACTTC. This rearrangement joins TRBV6-2 or TRBV6-3 to TRBJ2-7; D remains ambiguous. The CDR3 covers 12 residues. In germline, CDR1 is MNHEY, CDR2 SVGEGT. With 1 base removed from V and 3 bases from J, the gap between germline ends came to 4 bases.